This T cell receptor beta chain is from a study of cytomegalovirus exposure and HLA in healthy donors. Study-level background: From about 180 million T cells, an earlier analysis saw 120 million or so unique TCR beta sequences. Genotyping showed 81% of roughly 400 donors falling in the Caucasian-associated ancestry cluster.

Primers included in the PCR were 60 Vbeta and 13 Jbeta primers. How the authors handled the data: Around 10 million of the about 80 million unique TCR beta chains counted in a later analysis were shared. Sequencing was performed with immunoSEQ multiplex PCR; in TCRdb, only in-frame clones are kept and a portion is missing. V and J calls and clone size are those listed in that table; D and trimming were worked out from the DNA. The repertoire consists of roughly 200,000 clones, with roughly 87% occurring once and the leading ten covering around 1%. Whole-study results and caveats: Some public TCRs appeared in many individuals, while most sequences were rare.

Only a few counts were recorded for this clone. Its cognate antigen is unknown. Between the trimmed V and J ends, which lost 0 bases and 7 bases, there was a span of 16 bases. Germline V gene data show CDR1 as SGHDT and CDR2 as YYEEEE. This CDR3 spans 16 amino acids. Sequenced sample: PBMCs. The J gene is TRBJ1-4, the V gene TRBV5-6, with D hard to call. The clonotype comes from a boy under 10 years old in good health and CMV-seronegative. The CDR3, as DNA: TGTGCCAGCAGCTTGGCTTTAGGAGGATCCGGTGAAAAACTGTTTTTT. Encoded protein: CASSLALGGSGEKLFF.